This TCR beta chain was identified during a study of cytomegalovirus exposure and HLA in healthy donors. Findings of the study overall: The availability of immune exposure information extended only to CMV serostatus.

As for this clone: Its cognate antigen is unknown.

Both 60 Vbeta primers and 13 Jbeta primers went into the PCR. TCRdb's table, derived via immunoSEQ multiplex PCR, lists solely in-frame clones and lacks some. The sample includes approximately 110,000 clones, around four fifths of them seen just once. Trimming stripped 0 bases from V and 6 bases from J, with 12 bases between. The CDR3 sequence is 14 residues long. Germline lookup yields CDR1 SGHNT and CDR2 YYREEE (reference sequence). The sample comprised PBMCs. This chain links TRBV5-4 with TRBJ1-2; no definite D call. The sequence derives from a man aged 30 to 39 in good health and CMV-seronegative. Here the CDR3 reads CASSLAGFGHGYTF. The DNA for the CDR3 is TGTGCCAGCAGCTTGGCCGGGTTCGGCCATGGCTACACCTTC.